These T cell receptor beta chains were read from a single sample in a study of blood T cell repertoires in COVID-19. Sequencing used immunoSEQ multiplex PCR; TCRdb keeps in-frame clones, though not all of them. The data show approximately 170,000 clones, about 83% seen once. Sequenced sample: peripheral blood. The receptors derive from a man between 65 and 80 years old who had recovered from COVID-19. CDR3s include the opening cysteine and the closing phenylalanine or tryptophan. Each record gives: J gene, V gene, CDR3 length, CDR3 protein.

j_call: TRBJ2-3
v_call: TRBV18
cdr3_length: 15
cdr3_aa: CASSPPTSEPDTQYF

j_call: TRBJ1-2
v_call: TRBV12-3/TRBV12-4
cdr3_length: 13
cdr3_aa: CASTLEELNGYTF

j_call: TRBJ2-1
v_call: TRBV5-1
cdr3_length: 15
cdr3_aa: CASSGGVLSYNEQFF

j_call: TRBJ2-1
v_call: TRBV24-1
cdr3_length: 16
cdr3_aa: CATSEPGTGSYNEQFF

j_call: TRBJ2-7
v_call: TRBV6-5
cdr3_length: 13
cdr3_aa: CASRGQSLYEQYF

j_call: TRBJ1-1
v_call: TRBV11-2
cdr3_length: 16
cdr3_aa: CASSLQGARFITEAFF

j_call: TRBJ1-2
v_call: TRBV4-1
cdr3_length: 16
cdr3_aa: CASSQDRTAFSYGYTF

j_call: TRBJ2-7
v_call: TRBV5-1
cdr3_length: 16
cdr3_aa: CASSFSFWDSSYEQYF

j_call: TRBJ1-3
v_call: TRBV6-5
cdr3_length: 13
cdr3_aa: CASELNSGNTIYF

j_call: TRBJ2-2
v_call: TRBV7-6
cdr3_length: 17
cdr3_aa: CASTPLGGGDMPGELFF

j_call: TRBJ2-7
v_call: TRBV18
cdr3_length: 12
cdr3_aa: CASSLRQYEQYF

j_call: TRBJ2-5
v_call: TRBV27
cdr3_length: 16
cdr3_aa: CASSFWAGTGQETQYF

j_call: TRBJ2-1
v_call: TRBV7-9
cdr3_length: 12
cdr3_aa: CASSLDYSSQFF

j_call: TRBJ2-4
v_call: TRBV3-1/TRBV3-2
cdr3_length: 16
cdr3_aa: CASSQGWGLAKNIQYF

j_call: TRBJ1-4
v_call: TRBV5-1
cdr3_length: 16
cdr3_aa: CASSLVGRVTNEKLFF

j_call: TRBJ1-1
v_call: TRBV7-9
cdr3_length: 16
cdr3_aa: CASSPHTGTANTEAFF

j_call: TRBJ1-2
v_call: TRBV4-1
cdr3_length: 14
cdr3_aa: CASSQGGANYGYTF

j_call: TRBJ2-3
v_call: TRBV9
cdr3_length: 16
cdr3_aa: CASSVGVGGSTDTQYF

j_call: TRBJ2-6
v_call: TRBV3-1/TRBV3-2
cdr3_length: 16
cdr3_aa: CASSQEHNSGANVLTF

j_call: TRBJ2-2
v_call: TRBV6-4
cdr3_length: 16
cdr3_aa: CASSRDRGTNTGELFF

j_call: TRBJ1-1
v_call: TRBV6-5
cdr3_length: 14
cdr3_aa: CASGQGWGNTEAFF

j_call: TRBJ2-1
v_call: TRBV25-1
cdr3_length: 12
cdr3_aa: CASSEQGNEQFF

j_call: TRBJ1-5
v_call: TRBV7-8
cdr3_length: 16
cdr3_aa: CASSLVGHLANQPQHF

j_call: TRBJ1-1
v_call: TRBV5-1
cdr3_length: 15
cdr3_aa: CASSLGHTSTTEAFF

j_call: TRBJ2-7
v_call: TRBV18
cdr3_length: 14
cdr3_aa: CASSPPGTRGEQYF

j_call: TRBJ2-4
v_call: TRBV21-1
cdr3_length: 15
cdr3_aa: CASSRLGQGKNIQYF

j_call: TRBJ2-7
v_call: TRBV5-1
cdr3_length: 14
cdr3_aa: CASSGEDGKYGQYF

j_call: TRBJ1-1
v_call: TRBV29-1
cdr3_length: 16
cdr3_aa: CSVIPGQPRVNTEAFF

j_call: TRBJ2-3
v_call: TRBV5-6
cdr3_length: 17
cdr3_aa: CASSLSYQGQSTDTQYF

j_call: TRBJ2-3
v_call: TRBV4-1
cdr3_length: 18
cdr3_aa: CASSQDSGTSGSTDTQYF

j_call: TRBJ2-7
v_call: TRBV4-1
cdr3_length: 15
cdr3_aa: CASSRQGTESYEQYF

j_call: TRBJ1-1
v_call: TRBV6-4
cdr3_length: 14
cdr3_aa: CASSNSPGNTEAFF

j_call: TRBJ2-5
v_call: TRBV5-5
cdr3_length: 15
cdr3_aa: CASSLRLAGEETQYF

j_call: TRBJ1-3
v_call: TRBV28
cdr3_length: 18
cdr3_aa: CASSLGIGASFSGNTIYF

j_call: TRBJ2-1
v_call: TRBV7-2
cdr3_length: 16
cdr3_aa: CASSLGAAGVGNEQFF

j_call: TRBJ2-3
v_call: TRBV24-1
cdr3_length: 14
cdr3_aa: CATSRRGSTDTQYF

j_call: TRBJ2-1
v_call: TRBV5-1
cdr3_length: 14
cdr3_aa: CASRPKLTSNEQFF

j_call: TRBJ2-7
v_call: TRBV28
cdr3_length: 11
cdr3_aa: CASSLRDAQYF

j_call: TRBJ2-1
v_call: TRBV10-3
cdr3_length: 14
cdr3_aa: CAISESGAYNEQFF

j_call: TRBJ1-2
v_call: TRBV27
cdr3_length: 12
cdr3_aa: CASKEGGNGYTF

j_call: TRBJ2-2
v_call: TRBV4-2
cdr3_length: 15
cdr3_aa: CASSQKERDTGELFF

j_call: TRBJ1-3
v_call: TRBV11-2
cdr3_length: 15
cdr3_aa: CASSNQGYPGNTIYF

j_call: TRBJ2-7
v_call: TRBV30
cdr3_length: 12
cdr3_aa: CAWSRGYYEQYF

j_call: TRBJ1-2
v_call: TRBV19
cdr3_length: 15
cdr3_aa: CASKGLGTGNYGYTF

j_call: TRBJ2-1
v_call: TRBV7-9
cdr3_length: 15
cdr3_aa: CASRRAGRTYNEQFF

j_call: TRBJ1-6
v_call: TRBV5-4
cdr3_length: 15
cdr3_aa: CASNAGGQLDSPLHF

j_call: TRBJ2-7
v_call: TRBV2
cdr3_length: 14
cdr3_aa: CASSERLAGGEQYF

j_call: TRBJ2-7
v_call: TRBV5-1
cdr3_length: 15
cdr3_aa: CASSLYDGTEYEQYF

j_call: TRBJ2-3
v_call: TRBV3-1/TRBV3-2
cdr3_length: 16
cdr3_aa: CASSQGTSGRIDTQYF

j_call: TRBJ2-1
v_call: TRBV5-1
cdr3_length: 14
cdr3_aa: CASSAGSSYNEQFF

j_call: TRBJ2-3
v_call: TRBV7-3
cdr3_length: 15
cdr3_aa: CASSTRIGGDDTQYF

j_call: TRBJ2-1
v_call: TRBV4-1
cdr3_length: 16
cdr3_aa: CASSLTGGQGLNEQFF

j_call: TRBJ2-3
v_call: TRBV5-4
cdr3_length: 13
cdr3_aa: CASSLETRDTQYF

j_call: TRBJ1-1
v_call: TRBV3-1/TRBV3-2
cdr3_length: 14
cdr3_aa: CASSLQALGTEAFF

j_call: TRBJ2-5
v_call: TRBV7-9
cdr3_length: 15
cdr3_aa: CASSLSLAGVETQYF

j_call: TRBJ2-1
v_call: TRBV11-1
cdr3_length: 11
cdr3_aa: CASSRENEQFF

j_call: TRBJ2-7
v_call: TRBV9
cdr3_length: 14
cdr3_aa: CASSVADRSYEQYF

j_call: TRBJ1-1
v_call: TRBV10-1
cdr3_length: 15
cdr3_aa: CASSEPEGTGPGAFF

j_call: TRBJ2-7
v_call: TRBV10-1
cdr3_length: 14
cdr3_aa: CASSQSREVQEQYF